This paragraph covers one TCR beta chain sequence. This sample stems from a study of blood T cell repertoires in COVID-19. Sequenced by immunoSEQ multiplex PCR; TCRdb stores in-frame clones only, minus some. This sample yields roughly 230,000 clones, of which 89% are seen a single time; 4% to 5% belongs to the top ten. The CDR3 covers 15 residues. Germline-derived CDR1 and CDR2 are MDHEN and SYDVKM. V shed 6 bases, J shed 7 bases, and the junction held 9 bases outside the gene matches. This sequence was found in a woman aged 35 to 49 who had recovered from COVID-19. V is TRBV28 and J is TRBJ2-1, with 10 bases identical to TRBD2. The sequenced material came from peripheral blood. The CDR3 DNA reads TGTGCCAGCAGAACAAGCGGGGGGGCTTTAAATGAGCAGTTCTTC. Protein: CASRTSGGALNEQFF.